The clone carrying this T cell receptor (beta chain) was observed many times. These data come from a study of low-dose radiotherapy and immunotherapy resistance in tumors. Overall study: Every 2 weeks, cohort 1 got 0.5 Gy, reaching 6.5 Gy to the planning target volume.

Alpha- and beta-chain coverage of first-strand cDNA came from TRAV- and TRBV-specific primers. The authors amplified TCRs for 20 to 25 PCR cycles with a constant-region primer and a V-primer adapter. Using its own MiXCR run on the reads, TCRdb lists one record per CDR3 protein. The sample has about 39,000 distinct CDR3 sequences, 20% seen once; the top ten hold 8% to 9.5%. The ends lost 7 bases at V and 15 bases at J; junction bases unmatched: 13. The CDR3 consists of 14 residues. Time point meaning: after trial treatment. The treatment was: LDRT plus nivolumab, ipilimumab, low-dose cyclophosphamide and aspirin (RACIN trial).

The chain couples TRBV12-3 or TRBV12-4 to TRBJ2-1; TRBD1 aligns across 12 bases. The input for sequencing was PBMCs, taken after low-dose radiotherapy plus immunotherapy. The sequence was collected from a female donor with ovarian cancer. The CDR3 spells CASTPGTGGTPWFF. In nucleotides, the CDR3 is TGTGCCAGCACCCCGGGGACAGGGGGCACCCCATGGTTCTTC.